These 8 T cell receptor beta chains were sequenced from one sample in a study of Ad26.COV2.S vaccination and SARS-CoV-2 variants. TCRdb's copy holds only in-frame clones and misses some; the assay was immunoSEQ multiplex PCR. The sample lists around 450,000 clones, 90% occurring once. Treatment indicated: some 20 received Ad26.COV2.S at low or high dose, single or two shots; a few received placebo; per-sample allocation not given. Sample collection was performed on day 63 after the first vaccine or placebo injection. The source was peripheral blood, collected in a trial of Ad26.COV2.S vaccine versus placebo. These receptors were taken from a person between 18 and 65 years old who received the Ad26.COV2.S COVID-19 vaccine or a placebo.

The rearrangement joins TRBV28 to TRBJ2-3, with D tentatively TRBD1 (5 bases). Germline V CDR1 and CDR2: MDHEN, SYDVKM. The CDR3 extends over 19 amino acids. The V end was cut by 6 bases, the J end by 1 base, with 26 bases between. This CDR3 is CASSYSDPLPMGRTDTQYF. As DNA, the CDR3 is TGTGCCAGCAGCTATTCAGACCCTCTACCGATGGGGCGCACAGATACGCAGTATTTT.

The chain combines TRBV28 with TRBJ2-7; D is possibly TRBD1 (5 bases). CDR3 length: 15 residues. The germline gives CDR1 MDHEN, CDR2 SYDVKM. Trimming left V 3 bases short and J 5 bases short, with 17 bases between. Written as DNA, the CDR3 is TGTGCCAGCAGTTTCCCCCTCCAGGGTAGCAACGAGCAGTACTTC. Encoded protein: CASSFPLQGSNEQYF.

To note about this clone: Compared with germline, one end of the junction differs, possibly owing to a read error. The same CDR3 is also encoded by other DNA sequences in this sample. The V and J genes are TRBV5-4 and TRBJ1-2, with D maybe TRBD1 (6 bases). Germline V CDR1 and CDR2: SGHNT, YYREEE (reference sequence). This CDR3 region has 13 residues. CDR3 loop: CASSPGAAYGYTF. CDR3 nucleotide sequence: TGTGCCAGCAGCCCGGGGGCTGCTTATGGCTATACCTTC.

J is TRBJ1-4 and V is TRBV5-1; 7 positions agree with TRBD1. V shed 3 bases, J shed 2 bases, and the junction held 4 bases outside the gene matches. Germline V gene lookup returns CDR1 SGHRS and CDR2 YFSETQ. This CDR3 is 15 amino acids long. CDR3 bases: TGCGCCAGCAGCTCTCAAGGGGGCACTAATGAAAAACTGTTTTTT. This encodes CASSSQGGTNEKLFF.

V is TRBV7-2 and J is TRBJ2-2, with TRBD2 matching over 9 bases. Germline V lookup: CDR1 SGHTA, CDR2 FQGNSA. V was pared by 1 base and J by 2 bases, with 8 bases of the junction left unmatched. This CDR3 comprises 18 residues. As DNA, the CDR3 is TGTGCCAGCAGCTTAGATTCCCTAGCGGGACTAAACACCGGGGAGCTGTTTTTT. It specifies CASSLDSLAGLNTGELFF.

The V gene is TRBV5-1, the J gene TRBJ1-2, with TRBD1 as a possible D gene (6 bases). CDR1 is SGHRS and CDR2 is YFSETQ in the germline V gene. The CDR3 totals 12 residues. V lost 0 bases, J lost 6 bases, and 6 bases lay in between. The CDR3 DNA reads TGCGCCAGCAGCTTGGACAGGGATGGCTACACCTTC. Residues: CASSLDRDGYTF.

The rearrangement links TRBV15 to TRBJ2-7; 7 nucleotides line up with TRBD1. The CDR3 has 15 residues. V lost 4 bases and J lost 3; bases outside the gene matches: 9. The germline V gene has CDR1 LNHNV and CDR2 YYDKDF (reference sequence). The CDR3 DNA reads as TGTGCCACCAGCATTGACAGGGATCCAGTCTACGAGCAGTACTTC. Its protein is CATSIDRDPVYEQYF.

This rearrangement joins TRBV27 to TRBJ2-2; unclear D gene. The CDR3 extends over 15 amino acids. CDR1 is MNHEY and CDR2 is SMNVEV in the germline V gene (reference sequence). V was pared by 2 bases and J by 2 bases, with 9 bases between. The CDR3 DNA sequence: TGTGCCAGCAGTTTAAGACAACTAAACACCGGGGAGCTGTTTTTT. Its protein is CASSLRQLNTGELFF.